Shown below are 18 T cell receptor beta chains from a single sample sequenced in a study of CDR3 diversity in severe acne (dated by TCRdb to the late 2010s). The protocol used for the library was PCR. TCRdb lists the instrument as Illumina HiSeq 2000. TCRdb redid the processing of the public reads, applying fastp at Q25 and MiXCR, and retained in-frame beta chains. Here each entry gathers all rows of one CDR3 protein and keeps the most common genes and DNA. Recorded for this sample are approximately 97,000 distinct CDR3 sequences; more than 45% of them occurred a single time. In total, the top ten clones hold roughly 12% of the sample. Sequenced: blood. These receptors were obtained from a male donor with acne.

The V and J genes are TRBV5-6 and TRBJ1-4; D remains ambiguous. The germline V gene has CDR1 SGHDT and CDR2 YYEEEE. The CDR3 contains 12 residues. V lost 0 bases and J lost 13, with 10 bases in between. The CDR3 sequence is CASSLGSLRLFF. The CDR3 region has the DNA TGTGCCAGCAGCTTGGGGTCCCTCCGACTGTTTTTT.

This chain joins TRBV7-9 and TRBJ2-7, with 10 nucleotides matching TRBD2. The J call is uncertain, as TRBJ2-1 better fits the DNA end. The CDR3 totals 16 residues. Germline assignment: CDR1 SEHNR and CDR2 FQNEAQ (reference sequence). The CDR3: CASSLEGTSERAEQFF. The CDR3 nucleotides read TGTGCCAGCAGCTTAGAGGGGACTAGCGAGAGGGCTGAGCAGTTCTTC.

CDR3 bases: TGTGCCAGCAGTCCCTGGGGGGGGGCAAATCAGCCCCAGCATTTT. It codes for CASSPWGGANQPQHF. J is TRBJ1-5 and V is TRBV27; possibly TRBD1 for D (6 bases). V dropped 5 bases and J dropped 4 bases, with 15 bases sitting between them. CDR3 length: 15 residues. Germline assignment: CDR1 MNHEY and CDR2 SMNVEV (reference sequence).

This chain joins TRBV7-8 and TRBJ2-1; D remains ambiguous. Trimming pared 2 bases from V and 7 bases from J, leaving 12 bases between. The CDR3 spans 14 residues. Germline V lookup: CDR1 SGHVS, CDR2 FQNEAQ. This CDR3 reads CASSLRRTRNEQFF. The CDR3 bases are TGTGCCAGCAGCTTAAGGAGAACTCGGAATGAGCAGTTCTTC.

This clonotype has just a few counts. This sequence joins TRBV6-5 and TRBJ2-2; D remains ambiguous. Germline loops: CDR1 MNHEY, CDR2 SVGAGI. Trimming stripped 0 bases from V and 2 bases from J, with 10 bases between. The CDR3 runs to 16 residues. CDR3 in DNA: TGTGCCAGCAGTTACTCGTTACAGAGTAACACCGGGGAGCTGTTTTTT. Translated, it gives CASSYSLQSNTGELFF.

The rearrangement joins TRBV25-1 to TRBJ1-1; D possibly corresponds to TRBD1 (6 bases). Germline V gene data show CDR1 as MGHDK and CDR2 as SYGVNS. Trimming took off 5 bases at V and 7 bases at J, with 20 bases between the two ends. The CDR3 is 15 amino acids. CDR3 amino acids: CASSRTRGEVGEAFF. CDR3 sequence (DNA): TGTGCCAGCAGTCGAACAAGGGGGGAGGTTGGTGAAGCTTTCTTT.

The rearrangement links TRBV10-1 to TRBJ1-5, with 7 bases that match TRBD1. The J segment lost 6 bases and the V segment lost 6 bases, leaving 14 bases of the junction unmatched. The CDR3 is 16 residues long. Germline values: CDR1 WNHNN, CDR2 SYGVQD (reference sequence). The CDR3 spells CASSQDRLSAGQPQHF. CDR3 coding DNA: TGCGCCAGCAGCCAGGACAGGTTATCAGCGGGTCAGCCCCAGCATTTT.

The DNA for the CDR3 is TGCGCCAGCAGCCTACGGACAGGGTCCTACGAGCAGTACTTC. Translating gives CASSLRTGSYEQYF. The chain employs TRBV4-3 and TRBJ2-7; 8 nucleotides align to TRBD1. The V segment lost 4 bases and the J segment 1 base; nucleotides outside the gene matches: 3. Germline V gene sequence: CDR1 LGHNA, CDR2 YSLEER. This CDR3 is built from 14 residues.

CDR3 bases: TGCGCCAGCAGCGAAGGGAGGGGCAGTTCCCCTAGCGCAGATACGCAGTATTTT. It translates to CASSEGRGSSPSADTQYF. The V call is TRBV4-1, the J call TRBJ2-3, with 7 bases matching TRBD2. Germline values: CDR1 MGHRA, CDR2 YSYEKL. V lost 5 bases to trimming and J lost 4 bases; unmatched junction nucleotides: 18. The CDR3 length is 18 residues.

This clonotype was seen only a few times. The chain couples TRBV10-2 to TRBJ2-5; tentative D call: TRBD1 (5 bases). Trimming removed 0 bases from V and 2 bases from J, with 16 bases in between. CDR1 WSHSY and CDR2 SAAADI come from the germline V gene. This CDR3 has 17 residues. CDR3 protein: CASSESRWQGAQETQYF. CDR3 nucleotides: TGCGCCAGCAGTGAGTCGAGATGGCAGGGCGCTCAAGAGACCCAGTACTTC.

Comment on this clonotype: A much larger clone differs by one base, so this may be a read error. J is TRBJ2-6 and V is TRBV10-3; D is possibly TRBD1 (5 bases). The CDR3 runs to 15 residues. Germline V gene sequence: CDR1 ENHRY, CDR2 SYGVKD. In DNA, the CDR3 is TGTGCCATCAGGAGCCCTTTGTCTGGGGCCGACGTCCTGACTTTC. Protein sequence: CAIRSPLSGADVLTF.

The chain has TRBV10-3 and TRBJ1-1; D is unclear. The CDR3 has 13 residues. Germline V lookup: CDR1 ENHRY, CDR2 SYGVKD. V shed 8 bases and J shed 1 base, with 11 bases lying between them. This CDR3 is CAIANSGNTEAFF. Written as DNA, the CDR3 is TGTGCCATCGCAAATTCGGGGAACACTGAAGCTTTCTTT.

In regard to this clonotype: Compared with germline, one end of the junction differs, possibly owing to a read error. J is TRBJ2-7 and V is TRBV7-9, with D possibly TRBD1 on 5 matching bases. Germline V gives CDR1 SEHNR, CDR2 FQNEAQ (reference sequence). The CDR3 extends over 16 amino acids. CDR3 region: CASSQDWFGASREQYF. CDR3 DNA sequence: TGCGCCAGCAGCCAAGATTGGTTTGGGGCTTCCCGCGAGCAGTACTTC.

This clonotype has a handful of counts. V usage is TRBV15 and J usage is TRBJ1-1, with D perhaps TRBD1 (5 bases). From germline, CDR1 is LNHNV and CDR2 YYDKDF (reference sequence). The ends were cut back, 3 bases at V and 6 bases at J, with 20 bases in the middle. The CDR3 has 16 residues. The CDR3 coding sequence is TGTGCCACCAGCAGCTTGGACAAGCCCGGTGAGGCTGAAGCTTTCTTT. Amino acids: CATSSLDKPGEAEAFF.

J is TRBJ2-7 and V is TRBV7-9, with D possibly TRBD1 on 6 matching bases. Germline V lookup: CDR1 SEHNR, CDR2 FQNEAQ (reference sequence). The CDR3 has 13 residues. The germline V and J ends were trimmed by 5 bases and 6 bases, with 14 bases remaining between them. CDR3 DNA sequence: TGTGCCAGCAGCCCCAGGGGTACCAGCGAGCAGTACTTC. It yields the protein CASSPRGTSEQYF.

The chain employs TRBV19 and TRBJ2-6, with a possible D match to TRBD1 (7 bases). The germline V gene encodes CDR1 LNHDA and CDR2 SQIVND (reference sequence). Trimming shortened V by 5 bases and J by 2 bases, and 13 bases separated the two germline ends. The CDR3 spans 16 residues. CDR3 loop: CASSPQGGTGANVLTF. DNA of the CDR3: TGTGCCAGTAGTCCTCAGGGGGGTACTGGGGCCAACGTCCTGACTTTC.

This clonotype has a handful of counts. Being one base from a much bigger clone, this may be a read error. V gene TRBV5-1 combines with J gene TRBJ2-7, with TRBD1 matching 9 bases. CDR1 SGHRS and CDR2 YFSETQ come from the germline V gene. The V and J ends lost 2 bases and 0 bases, in that order; junction bases with no gene match: 12. The CDR3 has 18 amino acids. The CDR3 nucleotides read TGCGCCAGCAGCTTCGGGGACAGGGCCGGGCCGTGCTCCTACGAGCAGTACTTC. This translates into CASSFGDRAGPCSYEQYF.

The sample holds many counts of this clonotype. This chain joins TRBV12-3 or TRBV12-4 and TRBJ2-2; D possibly corresponds to TRBD1 (6 bases). Between the trimmed V and J ends, which lost 5 bases and 4 bases, there was a span of 14 bases. The CDR3 has 15 amino acids. The CDR3 bases are TGTGCCAGCAGTCCTCAGGGGATACCCACCGGGGAGCTGTTTTTT. This gives the protein CASSPQGIPTGELFF.